A single sample is the source of the 21 T cell receptor beta chains below, sequenced in a study of T cell responses to AZD1222 COVID-19 vaccine. The assay was immunoSEQ multiplex PCR, and TCRdb's table has in-frame clones only and misses some. The table includes tens of thousands of clones, approximately 81% detected once. The specimen comprised peripheral blood, sampled on day 0 of AZD1222 vaccination. The origin of the receptors is an adult in good health.

There are a few counts of this clone. The rearrangement uses TRBV28 and TRBJ2-7; D is perhaps TRBD2 (7 bases). CDR1 and CDR2 (germline): MDHEN, SYDVKM. Trimming cost V 7 bases and J 6 bases, with 13 bases left between them. The CDR3 totals 12 residues. CDR3 loop: CASTPGGVEQYF. CDR3 nucleotide sequence: TGTGCCAGCACTCCGGGGGGCGTCGAGCAGTACTTC.

J is TRBJ2-5 and V is TRBV5-3, with TRBD1 matching over 10 bases. TRBV5-3 is an ORF for which the function is uncertain. The CDR3 consists of 16 residues. V lost 4 bases, J lost 1 base, and 7 bases stayed unmatched. For the CDR3, the DNA is TGTGCCAGAAGCAGGCCCGGGACAGGGGTCCAAGAGACCCAGTACTTC. The encoded protein is CARSRPGTGVQETQYF.

The chain combines TRBV6-4 with TRBJ1-1; D is ambiguous. V shed 4 bases and J shed 3 bases, with 18 bases lying between them. Germline CDR1 is MRHNA and CDR2 is SNTAGT. This CDR3 region has 16 residues. CDR3 region: CASSAHPEGKHTEAFF. Here the CDR3 DNA reads TGTGCCAGCAGTGCCCATCCTGAAGGGAAGCACACTGAAGCTTTCTTT.

The rearrangement uses TRBV9 and TRBJ1-4; D call uncertain. Trimming stripped 3 bases from V and 2 bases from J, with 11 bases between. CDR3 length: 15 amino acids. Germline V gene lookup returns CDR1 SGDLS and CDR2 YYNGEE. CDR3 coding DNA: TGTGCCAGCAGCGCCATGGGGATCACTAATGAAAAACTGTTTTTT. This sequence encodes CASSAMGITNEKLFF.

The chain uses TRBV28 and TRBJ2-5; D is perhaps TRBD2 (5 bases). The V and J ends lost 5 bases and 3 bases respectively, with 10 bases between them. This CDR3 has 13 amino acids. Looked up from germline, CDR1 is MDHEN and CDR2 is SYDVKM. The CDR3 nucleotides are TGTGCCAGCAGTGGGCCCGGGGAAGAGACCCAGTACTTC. Its protein is CASSGPGEETQYF.

The chain carries TRBV18 and TRBJ1-5, with D perhaps TRBD1 (6 bases). Germline values: CDR1 KGHSH, CDR2 LQKENI. CDR3 length equals 13 residues. Between the trimmed V and J ends, which lost 2 bases and 8 bases, there was a span of 10 bases. The CDR3: CASSPGGQEPQHF. DNA for the CDR3: TGTGCCAGCTCACCAGGGGGCCAGGAGCCCCAGCATTTT.

The V and J genes are TRBV4-3 and TRBJ1-6; D is undetermined. The CDR3 runs to 14 residues. V lost 5 bases to trimming and J lost 9 bases, with 14 bases between them. CDR1 is LGHNA and CDR2 is YSLEER in the germline V gene. DNA for the CDR3: TGCGCCAGCAGCTCGCGCGGAGAAAGTTCACCCCTCCACTTT. This translates into CASSSRGESSPLHF.

This chain connects TRBV5-4 to TRBJ2-7; D is possibly TRBD1 (5 bases). This CDR3 has 16 residues. CDR1 is SGHNT and CDR2 is YYREEE in the germline V gene (reference sequence). Trimming removed 3 bases from V and 0 bases from J, with 16 bases in between. As DNA, the CDR3 is TGTGCCAGCAGCTCCATCCTAGGACACGACTCCTACGAGCAGTACTTC. It specifies CASSSILGHDSYEQYF.

The chain carries TRBV7-2 and TRBJ1-4, with TRBD1 as a possible D gene (6 bases). CDR1 SGHTA and CDR2 FQGNSA come from the germline V gene. There are 16 residues in the CDR3. V shed 5 bases and J shed 7 bases, with 20 bases lying between them. CDR3 region: CASSPREGGASEKLFF. CDR3 bases: TGTGCCAGCAGCCCCCGGGAGGGGGGCGCAAGTGAAAAACTGTTTTTT.

The V and J genes are TRBV5-6 and TRBJ2-7, with 10 bases aligning to TRBD1. The CDR3 contains 16 residues. Germline assignment: CDR1 SGHDT and CDR2 YYEEEE. After removal of 0 bases from V and 1 base from J, the junction contained 4 bases not matched to a gene. CDR3 sequence reads: CASSLAGTGASYEQYF. Written as DNA, the CDR3 is TGTGCCAGCAGCTTGGCGGGGACAGGGGCTTCCTACGAGCAGTACTTC. The full variable domain, rest sourced from reference TRBV5-6 and TRBJ2-7, is DAGVTQSPTHLIKTRGQQVTLRCSPKSGHDTVSWYQQALGQGPQFIFQYYEEEERQRGNFPDRFSGHQFPNYSSELNVNALLLGDSALYLCASSLAGTGASYEQYFGPGTRLTVT.

The chain carries TRBV18 and TRBJ2-7, with 11 bases matching TRBD1. There are 17 residues in the CDR3. V was clipped by 0 bases and J by 6 bases; unmatched bases: 10. Germline CDR1 is KGHSH and CDR2 is LQKENI. The CDR3 DNA follows: TGTGCCAGCTCACCACCGCCGCCCGGGACAGGGGGATCCGAGCAGTACTTC. Translated, it gives CASSPPPPGTGGSEQYF. The whole variable domain, filled in from reference TRBV18 and TRBJ2-7, reads NAGVMQNPRHLVRRRGQEARLRCSPMKGHSHVYWYRQLPEEGLKFMVYLQKENIIDESGMPKERFSAEFPKEGPSILRIQQVVRGDSAAYFCASSPPPPGTGGSEQYFGPGTRLTVT.

This rearrangement joins TRBV24-1 to TRBJ1-4; D is possibly TRBD1 (5 bases). The CDR3 totals 17 residues. Trimming stripped 11 bases from V and 0 bases from J, with 21 bases between. CDR1 is KGHDR, CDR2 SFDVKD, per germline. CDR3 sequence: CAIQNRGPLPTNEKLFF. Written as DNA, the CDR3 is TGTGCCATCCAAAATCGGGGACCTCTTCCAACTAATGAAAAACTGTTTTTT.

The gene calls are TRBV24-1 and TRBJ1-2; D gene ambiguous. V lost 3 bases and J 2 bases, leaving 9 bases between the germline ends. From germline, CDR1 is KGHDR and CDR2 SFDVKD. This CDR3 contains 14 residues. Written as DNA, the CDR3 is TGTGCCACCAGTGATAGGGCGGGCAACTATGGCTACACCTTC. It is translated as CATSDRAGNYGYTF.

In nucleotides, the CDR3 is TGCGCCAGCAGCGAACAGGGGGTCGGCTATGGCTACACCTTC. It translates to CASSEQGVGYGYTF. The rearrangement uses TRBV5-1 and TRBJ1-2; 8 bases align to TRBD1. V dropped 4 bases and J dropped 4; count of bases not matched to a gene: 6. Per the germline V gene, CDR1 is SGHRS and CDR2 is YFSETQ. The CDR3 consists of 14 residues.

The rearrangement uses TRBV11-2 and TRBJ2-1, with TRBD2 as a possible D gene (7 bases). V was shortened by 5 bases and J by 8 bases, with 19 bases between the two germline ends. In germline, CDR1 is SGHAT, CDR2 FQNNGV. The CDR3 consists of 15 residues. The CDR3 spells CASSPKGGVGDEQFF. The CDR3 bases are TGTGCCAGCAGCCCCAAGGGGGGGGTGGGGGATGAGCAGTTCTTC.

The V gene is TRBV19, the J gene TRBJ2-3; tentative D call: TRBD2 (6 bases). Germline values: CDR1 LNHDA, CDR2 SQIVND (reference sequence). V was cut by 7 bases and J by 6 bases, with 17 bases left in between. There are 14 residues in the CDR3. The CDR3 DNA reads as TGTGCCAGTACCCCACGGGACTTCCTCGATACGCAGTATTTT. Translated, it gives CASTPRDFLDTQYF.

This clone was detected only a few times. V gene TRBV14 combines with J gene TRBJ2-3; D is undetermined. Germline CDR1 is SGHDN and CDR2 is FVKESK. V lost 4 bases, J lost 4 bases, and 6 bases lay in between. The CDR3 consists of 12 residues. The chain's CDR3 is CASSLEADTQYF. In DNA form, the CDR3 reads TGTGCCAGCAGCCTCGAAGCAGATACGCAGTATTTT.

The chain links TRBV7-3 to TRBJ2-1; 9 bases agree with TRBD2. The CDR3 is 15 amino acids. Looked up from germline, CDR1 is SGHTA and CDR2 is FQGTGA. V dropped 5 bases and J dropped 8; count of bases not matched to a gene: 10. The CDR3 sequence is CASSPTAGGGDEQFF. The DNA of the CDR3 is TGTGCCAGCAGCCCCACAGCGGGGGGCGGCGATGAGCAGTTCTTC.

This chain connects TRBV5-5 to TRBJ2-7; tentatively, D is TRBD1 (5 bases). This CDR3 has 14 amino acids. The ends were cut back, 4 bases at V and 2 bases at J, with 13 bases in the middle. CDR1 is SGHKS and CDR2 is YYEKEE in the germline V gene (reference sequence). The CDR3 sequence is CASSVTGATYEQYF. The DNA for the CDR3 is TGTGCCAGCAGCGTTACAGGAGCTACCTACGAGCAGTACTTC.

The chain employs TRBV9 and TRBJ1-1; tentatively, D is TRBD1 (5 bases). CDR1 is SGDLS, CDR2 YYNGEE, per germline. The CDR3 is 16 amino acids. The germline V and J ends were trimmed by 0 bases and 0 bases, with 12 bases remaining between them. CDR3: CASSVDVAGLNTEAFF. The DNA of the CDR3 is TGTGCCAGCAGCGTAGATGTAGCGGGACTGAACACTGAAGCTTTCTTT.

V is TRBV19 and J is TRBJ2-6; D gene uncertain. The CDR3 is 15 residues long. Per germline, CDR1 LNHDA and CDR2 SQIVND (reference sequence). V lost 7 bases, J lost 1 base, and 11 bases lay in between. Here the CDR3 reads CASTNGSSGANVLTF. CDR3 nucleotides: TGTGCCAGTACTAACGGTTCTTCTGGGGCCAACGTCCTGACTTTC.